This section outlines one T cell receptor (beta chain) sequence together with its context. Losses at the gene ends were 5 bases for V and 7 bases for J; bases not matched to a gene: 0. Per germline, CDR1 MNHEY and CDR2 SVGEGT. CDR3 length: 12 residues. This record belongs to a study of blood T cell repertoires in COVID-19. As for the study in general: Italy, Spain and the United States were the sources of the convalescent and acute COVID-19 samples.

Original processing notes: Scientists estimated how many nucleated cells there were by amplifying reference gene primers. Only in-frame clones appear in the TCRdb table, and some are missing; sequencing was by immunoSEQ multiplex PCR. V and J calls and clone size follow that table, whereas D and trimming were derived from the DNA. The table records some 340,000 clones, under 85% of them present only once. Participants reported their clinical history, and cohort assignment relied on those reports. All recovered Cohort 3 donors got two negative PCRs, got clearance, or saw symptom resolution. The source is a woman between 50 and 59 years old who had recovered from COVID-19. The V call is TRBV6-2 or TRBV6-3, the J call TRBJ1-3; the match to TRBD1 covers 9 bases. The sequenced sample consisted of PBMCs or T cells enriched from blood (not recorded which). The CDR3 DNA is TGTGCCAGCAGTGGACAGGGGAACACCATATATTTT. The encoded protein is CASSGQGNTIYF.